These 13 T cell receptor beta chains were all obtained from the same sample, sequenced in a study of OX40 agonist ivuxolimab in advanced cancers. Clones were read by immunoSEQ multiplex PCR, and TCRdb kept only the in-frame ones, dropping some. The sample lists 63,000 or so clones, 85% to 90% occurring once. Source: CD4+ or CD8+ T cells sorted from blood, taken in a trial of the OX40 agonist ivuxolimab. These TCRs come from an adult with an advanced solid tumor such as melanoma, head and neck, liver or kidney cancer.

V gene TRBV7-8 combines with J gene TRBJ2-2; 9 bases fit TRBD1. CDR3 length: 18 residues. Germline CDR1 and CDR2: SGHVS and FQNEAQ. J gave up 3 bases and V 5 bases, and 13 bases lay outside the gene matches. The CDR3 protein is CASSLRLSDRGYTGELFF. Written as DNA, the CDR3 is TGTGCCAGCAGCCTTCGTTTAAGCGACAGGGGGTACACCGGGGAGCTGTTTTTT. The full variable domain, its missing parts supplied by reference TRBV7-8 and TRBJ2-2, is GAGVSQSPRYKVAKRGQDVALRCDPISGHVSLFWYQQALGQGPEFLTYFQNEAQLDKSGLPSDRFFAERPEGSVSTLKIQRTQQEDSAVYLCASSLRLSDRGYTGELFFGEGSRLTVL.

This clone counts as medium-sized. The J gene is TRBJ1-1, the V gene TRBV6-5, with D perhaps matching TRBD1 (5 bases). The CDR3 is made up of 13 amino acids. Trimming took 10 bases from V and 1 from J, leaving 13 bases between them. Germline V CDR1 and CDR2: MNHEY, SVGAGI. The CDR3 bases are TGTGCCACGATCGGGGCCGCGAACACTGAAGCTTTCTTT. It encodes CATIGAANTEAFF.

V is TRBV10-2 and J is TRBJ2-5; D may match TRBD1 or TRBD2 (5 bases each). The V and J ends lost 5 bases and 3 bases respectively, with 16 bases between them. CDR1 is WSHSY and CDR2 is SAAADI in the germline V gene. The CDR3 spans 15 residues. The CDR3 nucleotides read TGCGCCAGCAGTCCTAGGGGAGCCCGTGAAGAGACCCAGTACTTC. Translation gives CASSPRGAREETQYF.

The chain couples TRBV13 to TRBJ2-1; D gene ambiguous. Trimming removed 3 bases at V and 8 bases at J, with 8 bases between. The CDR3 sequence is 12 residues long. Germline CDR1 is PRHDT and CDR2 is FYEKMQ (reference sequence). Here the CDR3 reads CASSFTEYEQFF. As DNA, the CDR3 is TGTGCCAGCAGCTTCACTGAATATGAGCAGTTCTTC. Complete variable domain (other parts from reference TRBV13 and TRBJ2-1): AAGVIQSPRHLIKEKRETATLKCYPIPRHDTVYWYQQGPGQDPQFLISFYEKMQSDKGSIPDRFSAQQFSDYHSELNMSSLELGDSALYFCASSFTEYEQFFGPGTRLTVL.

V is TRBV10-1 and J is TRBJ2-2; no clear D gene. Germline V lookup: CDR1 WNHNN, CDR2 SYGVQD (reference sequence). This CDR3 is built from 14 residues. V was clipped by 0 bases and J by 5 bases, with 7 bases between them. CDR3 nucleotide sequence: TGCGCCAGCAGTGAGTCGGGCGGTACCGGGGAGCTGTTTTTT. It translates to CASSESGGTGELFF.

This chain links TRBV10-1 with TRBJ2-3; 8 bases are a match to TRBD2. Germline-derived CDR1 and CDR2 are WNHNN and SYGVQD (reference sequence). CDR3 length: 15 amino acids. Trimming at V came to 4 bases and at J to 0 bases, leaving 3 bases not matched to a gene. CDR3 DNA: TGCGCCAGCAGTGCGGGACTAGGGAGCACAGATACGCAGTATTTT. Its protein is CASSAGLGSTDTQYF.

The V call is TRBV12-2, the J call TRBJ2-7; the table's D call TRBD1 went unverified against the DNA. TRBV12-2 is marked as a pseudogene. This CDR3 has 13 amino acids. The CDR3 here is CARPDRNPYEQYF. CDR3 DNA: TGTGCAAGGCCAGACAGGAACCCCTACGAGCAGTACTTC.

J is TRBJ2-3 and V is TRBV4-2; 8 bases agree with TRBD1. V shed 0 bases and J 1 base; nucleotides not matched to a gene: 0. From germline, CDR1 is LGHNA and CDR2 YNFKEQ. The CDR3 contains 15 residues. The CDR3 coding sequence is TGTGCCAGCAGCCAAGAGGGACAGGGCACAGATACGCAGTATTTT. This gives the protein CASSQEGQGTDTQYF.

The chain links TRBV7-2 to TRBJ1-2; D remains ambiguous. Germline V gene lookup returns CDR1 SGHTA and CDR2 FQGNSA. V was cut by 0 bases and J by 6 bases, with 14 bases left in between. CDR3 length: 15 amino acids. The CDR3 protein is CASSLAHGIGHGYTF. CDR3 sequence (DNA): TGTGCCAGCAGCTTAGCCCATGGGATCGGGCATGGCTACACCTTC.

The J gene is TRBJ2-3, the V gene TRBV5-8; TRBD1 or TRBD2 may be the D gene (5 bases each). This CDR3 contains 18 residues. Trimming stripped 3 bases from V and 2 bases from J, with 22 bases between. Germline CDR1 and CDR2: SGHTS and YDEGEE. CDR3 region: CASSWGPRDSRSTDTQYF. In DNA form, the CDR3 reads TGTGCCAGCAGCTGGGGACCAAGAGACAGCCGGTCCACAGATACGCAGTATTTT. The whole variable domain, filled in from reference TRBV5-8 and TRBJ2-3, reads EAGVTQSPTHLIKTRGQQATLRCSPISGHTSVYWYQQALGLGLQFLLWYDEGEERNRGNFPPRFSGRQFPNYSSELNVNALELEDSALYLCASSWGPRDSRSTDTQYFGPGTRLTVL.

Here the CDR3 DNA reads TGTGCCAGTAGTGGGAGACGACAGGGTGGCACTGAAGCTTTCTTT. Translating it yields CASSGRRQGGTEAFF. J is TRBJ1-1 and V is TRBV19; 7 nucleotides align to TRBD1. CDR1 LNHDA and CDR2 SQIVND come from the germline V gene (reference sequence). Trimming took 5 bases from V and 4 from J; bases not matched to a gene: 10. The CDR3 contains 15 residues.

CDR3 DNA: TGCGCCAGCAGCATGGGACAGGGGGCCGGGGAGCTGTTTTTT. It translates to CASSMGQGAGELFF. J is TRBJ2-2 and V is TRBV5-1, with TRBD1 identical over 11 bases. V lost 4 bases, J lost 6 bases, and 2 bases stayed unmatched. CDR3 length: 14 amino acids. Germline V gene sequence: CDR1 SGHRS, CDR2 YFSETQ.

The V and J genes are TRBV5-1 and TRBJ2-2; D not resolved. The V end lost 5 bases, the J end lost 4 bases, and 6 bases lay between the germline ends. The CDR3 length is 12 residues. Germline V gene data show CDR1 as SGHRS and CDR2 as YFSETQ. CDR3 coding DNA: TGCGCCAGCAGGCTAGGCACCGGGGAGCTGTTTTTT. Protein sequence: CASRLGTGELFF.